These 23 T cell receptor beta chains share one sample of origin, sequenced in a study of CXCR3-negative and CXCR3-positive naive CD8 T cells. Overall study findings and caveats: For CXCR3-positive naive cells, TRB CDR3s were more hydrophobic than those of CXCR3-negative naive cells.

These TCRs are of unknown antigen specificity. Through 5' RACE with UMI labels, the TRB cDNA libraries were prepared. From the 5' RACE reads, TCRdb lists one entry per CDR3 protein and no DNA. The table for this sample gives 50,000 to 65,000 distinct CDR3 sequences. Material for sequencing was naive CXCR3+ CD8+ T cells from blood. Subset in this sample: CD45RO-CCR7+CD27+CD95- naive CD8+ T cells expressing CXCR3 (TNR3+). These receptors were obtained from a human donor in good health. Some clones in this sample may be carry-over from other donors' samples.

This rearrangement joins TRBV29-1 to TRBJ2-3; TCRdb picks TRBD2, but there is no DNA to check that call. This CDR3 contains 13 residues. Germline-derived CDR1 and CDR2 are SQVTM and ANQGSEA. The CDR3 sequence is CSVRGGGTDTQYF.

This chain links TRBV4-3 with TRBJ1-1; TCRdb designates TRBD1, a call that cannot be tested without DNA. The CDR3 consists of 11 residues. In germline, CDR1 is LGHNA, CDR2 YSLEER. CDR3: CASSRGQEAFF.

The J gene is TRBJ2-5, the V gene TRBV7-9; TCRdb's assignment of TRBD1 cannot be checked, as there is no DNA. Germline CDR1 and CDR2: SEHNR and FQNEAQ (reference sequence). This CDR3 region has 14 residues. Here the CDR3 reads CASSFATGMETQYF.

CDR3 sequence: CSVEDGRGSYNEQFF. This chain links TRBV29-1 with TRBJ2-1. Germline CDR1 reads SQVTM; CDR2 reads ANQGSEA. The length of the CDR3 is 15 residues.

The V call is TRBV4-2, the J call TRBJ2-3. The germline V gene encodes CDR1 LGHNA and CDR2 YNFKEQ. There are 13 residues in the CDR3. Here the CDR3 reads CASSQVLADTQYF.

The gene calls are TRBV7-9 and TRBJ2-3; TCRdb's D gene call, TRBD2, goes unchecked for lack of DNA. Germline CDR1 is SEHNR and CDR2 is FQNEAQ (reference sequence). The CDR3 is made up of 13 amino acids. CDR3 amino acids: CASSSAAPDTQYF.

This chain links TRBV11-2 with TRBJ1-5; the D call of TRBD1 rests on TCRdb alone, since no DNA is present to check it. Germline lookup yields CDR1 SGHAT and CDR2 FQNNGV. This CDR3 contains 16 residues. This CDR3 reads CASSLAPRESNQPQHF.

V is TRBV28 and J is TRBJ2-7; TCRdb picks TRBD1, but there is no DNA to check that call. The germline CDR1 and CDR2 sequences are MDHEN and SYDVKM. The CDR3 loop spans 16 amino acids. Here the CDR3 reads CASSFLRSRTPYEQYF.

The J gene is TRBJ2-3, the V gene TRBV5-1. CDR1 and CDR2 (germline): SGHRS, YFSETQ. This CDR3 region has 15 residues. This CDR3 reads CASSLAETSTDTQYF.

The CDR3 sequence: CSAPGQGLDNNEQFF. The rearrangement joins TRBV20-1 to TRBJ2-1; TCRdb names TRBD1, which stays unverified in the absence of DNA. From germline, CDR1 is DFQATT and CDR2 SNEGSKA (reference sequence). This CDR3 has 15 amino acids.

V is TRBV6-6 and J is TRBJ2-7; absent DNA, TCRdb's TRBD2 call cannot be checked. Germline-derived CDR1 and CDR2 are MNHNY and SVGAGI (reference sequence). The CDR3 extends over 17 amino acids. The CDR3 loop is CASAEGLASLRPYEQYF.

V is TRBV11-2 and J is TRBJ2-3; TCRdb calls TRBD1, which cannot be checked without DNA. CDR3 length: 13 amino acids. CDR1 is SGHAT and CDR2 is FQNNGV in the germline V gene. CDR3 region: CASTGQGTDTQYF.

CDR3 residues: CASSLGPWEEYQETQYF. This sequence joins TRBV11-2 and TRBJ2-5. Germline CDR1 is SGHAT and CDR2 is FQNNGV. This CDR3 region has 17 residues.

This sequence joins TRBV29-1 and TRBJ2-3; TCRdb calls TRBD1, which cannot be checked without DNA. Germline CDR1 and CDR2: SQVTM and ANQGSEA. The CDR3 has 16 amino acids. CDR3 region: CSVAPGTEEFTDTQYF.

V and J are TRBV29-1 and TRBJ2-3; checking the TCRdb D call of TRBD2 is not possible without DNA. The CDR3 is 13 amino acids. Germline V gives CDR1 SQVTM, CDR2 ANQGSEA. CDR3 amino acids: CSVGAGGGDTQYF.

The rearrangement joins TRBV6-2 or TRBV6-3 to TRBJ2-5. There are 11 residues in the CDR3. Germline V lookup: CDR1 MNHEY, CDR2 SVGEGT. The CDR3 region is CASTNDGTQYF.

This chain joins TRBV2 and TRBJ2-2; TCRdb designates TRBD1, a call that cannot be tested without DNA. Germline assignment: CDR1 SNHLY and CDR2 FYNNEI. The CDR3 length is 17 residues. CDR3 protein: CASSEPRGSENTGELFF.

V is TRBV29-1 and J is TRBJ2-5. The germline CDR1 and CDR2 sequences are SQVTM and ANQGSEA. This CDR3 has 13 amino acids. The CDR3 spells CSFDIPARETQYF.

The gene calls are TRBV9 and TRBJ1-1. The CDR3 is made up of 14 amino acids. In germline, CDR1 is SGDLS, CDR2 YYNGEE. CDR3 amino acids: CASSVKGSGTEAFF. The full variable domain, in which reference TRBV9 and TRBJ1-1 provide the parts outside the CDR3, is DSGVTQTPKHLITATGQRVTLRCSPRSGDLSVYWYQQSLDQGLQFLIQYYNGEERAKGNILERFSAQQFPDLHSELNLSSLELGDSALYFCASSVKGSGTEAFFGQGTRLTVV.

The rearrangement links TRBV7-9 to TRBJ2-2. Germline lookup yields CDR1 SEHNR and CDR2 FQNEAQ (reference sequence). The CDR3 consists of 14 residues. The CDR3: CASSFTANTGELFF.

The chain uses TRBV7-3 and TRBJ2-3; the TCRdb call, TRBD1, lacks DNA for checking. From germline, CDR1 is SGHTA and CDR2 FQGTGA. CDR3 length equals 15 residues. The CDR3 sequence is CASSLTRGAIDTQYF.

The chain carries TRBV4-1 and TRBJ2-7. The V gene's germline CDR1 is MGHRA and CDR2 YSYEKL. The CDR3 extends over 13 amino acids. The CDR3 sequence is CASSQDITYEQYF.

This chain links TRBV21-1 with TRBJ1-6. TRBV21-1 is recorded as a pseudogene. CDR3 length: 14 amino acids. The CDR3 sequence: CASSSKGTSSPLHF.